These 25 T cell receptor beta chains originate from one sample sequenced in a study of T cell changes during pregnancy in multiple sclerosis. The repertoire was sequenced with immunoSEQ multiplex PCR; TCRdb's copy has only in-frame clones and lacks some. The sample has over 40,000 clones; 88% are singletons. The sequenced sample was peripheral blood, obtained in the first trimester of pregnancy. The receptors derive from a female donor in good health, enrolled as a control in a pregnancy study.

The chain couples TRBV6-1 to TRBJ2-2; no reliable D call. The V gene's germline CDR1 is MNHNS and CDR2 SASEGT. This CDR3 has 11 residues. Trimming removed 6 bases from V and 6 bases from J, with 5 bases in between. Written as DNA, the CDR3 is TGTGCCAGCAGCTTCCCCGGGGAGCTGTTTTTT. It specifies CASSFPGELFF.

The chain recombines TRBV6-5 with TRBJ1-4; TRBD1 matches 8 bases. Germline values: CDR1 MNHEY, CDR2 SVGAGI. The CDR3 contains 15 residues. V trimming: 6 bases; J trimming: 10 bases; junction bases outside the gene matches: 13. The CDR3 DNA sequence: TGTGCCAGCAGATACGACAGGGGAGAGTCGCGAAAACTGTTTTTT. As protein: CASRYDRGESRKLFF.

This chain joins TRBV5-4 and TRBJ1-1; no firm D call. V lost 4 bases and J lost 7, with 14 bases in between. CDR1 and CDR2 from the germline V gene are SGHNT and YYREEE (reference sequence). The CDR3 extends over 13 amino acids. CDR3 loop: CASSDRGRLEAFF. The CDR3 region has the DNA TGTGCCAGCAGCGATAGAGGCCGTCTTGAAGCTTTCTTT.

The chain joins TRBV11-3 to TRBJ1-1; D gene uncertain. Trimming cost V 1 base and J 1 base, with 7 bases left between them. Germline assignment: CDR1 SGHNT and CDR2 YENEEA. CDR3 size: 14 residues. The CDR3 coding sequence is TGTGCCAGCAGCTTAGGAGCCGAGAACACTGAAGCTTTCTTT. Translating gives CASSLGAENTEAFF.

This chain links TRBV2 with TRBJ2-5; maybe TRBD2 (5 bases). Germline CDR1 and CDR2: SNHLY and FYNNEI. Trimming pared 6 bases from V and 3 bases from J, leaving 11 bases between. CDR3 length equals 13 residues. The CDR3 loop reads CASSEDLKETQYF. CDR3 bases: TGTGCCAGCAGCGAGGACTTAAAAGAGACCCAGTACTTC.

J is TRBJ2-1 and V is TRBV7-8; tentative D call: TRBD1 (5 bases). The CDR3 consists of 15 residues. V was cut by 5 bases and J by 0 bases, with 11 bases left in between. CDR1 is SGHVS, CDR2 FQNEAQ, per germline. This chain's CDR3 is CASSTRQSSYNEQFF. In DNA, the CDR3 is TGTGCCAGCAGCACACGACAGAGCTCCTACAATGAGCAGTTCTTC.

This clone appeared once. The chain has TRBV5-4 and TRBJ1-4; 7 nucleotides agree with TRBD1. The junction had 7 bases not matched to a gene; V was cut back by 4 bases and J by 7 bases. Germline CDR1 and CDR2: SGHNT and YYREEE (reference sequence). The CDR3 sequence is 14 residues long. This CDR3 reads CASSPRGGGEKLFF. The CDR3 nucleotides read TGTGCCAGCAGCCCCAGAGGGGGCGGTGAAAAACTGTTTTTT.

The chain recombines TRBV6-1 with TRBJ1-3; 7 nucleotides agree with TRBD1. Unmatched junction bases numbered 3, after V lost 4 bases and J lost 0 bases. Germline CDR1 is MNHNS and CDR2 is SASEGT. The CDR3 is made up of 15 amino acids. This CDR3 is CASSGDRASGNTIYF. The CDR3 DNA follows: TGTGCCAGCAGTGGGGACAGAGCCTCTGGAAACACCATATATTTT.

CDR3 residues: CASSEAGLAGGSYNEQFF. The CDR3 DNA reads as TGTGCCAGCAGTGAAGCGGGACTAGCGGGAGGTTCCTACAATGAGCAGTTCTTC. The V gene is TRBV2, the J gene TRBJ2-1, with 15 bases identical to TRBD2. There are 18 residues in the CDR3. V shed 0 bases and J 1 base; nucleotides not matched to a gene: 1. Germline assignment: CDR1 SNHLY and CDR2 FYNNEI.

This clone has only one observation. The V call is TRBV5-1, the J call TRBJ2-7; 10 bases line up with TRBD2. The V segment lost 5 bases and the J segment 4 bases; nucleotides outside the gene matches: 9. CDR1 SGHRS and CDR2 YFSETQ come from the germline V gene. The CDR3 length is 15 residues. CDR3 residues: CASRADGLAAYEQYF. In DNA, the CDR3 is TGCGCCAGCAGAGCTGACGGACTAGCGGCATACGAGCAGTACTTC.

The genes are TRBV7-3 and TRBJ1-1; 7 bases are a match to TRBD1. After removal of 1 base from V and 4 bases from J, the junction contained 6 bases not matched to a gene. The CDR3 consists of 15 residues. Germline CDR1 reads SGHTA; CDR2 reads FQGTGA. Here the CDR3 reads CASSLMPGGTTEAFF. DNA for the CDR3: TGTGCCAGCAGCTTAATGCCAGGGGGTACCACTGAAGCTTTCTTT.

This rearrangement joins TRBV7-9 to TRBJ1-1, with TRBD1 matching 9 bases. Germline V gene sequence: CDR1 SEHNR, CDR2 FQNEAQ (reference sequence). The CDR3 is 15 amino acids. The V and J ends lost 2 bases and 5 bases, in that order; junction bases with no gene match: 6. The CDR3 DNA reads TGTGCCAGCAGCTTAAGGACAGGGGAGGGGACTGAAGCTTTCTTT. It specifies CASSLRTGEGTEAFF. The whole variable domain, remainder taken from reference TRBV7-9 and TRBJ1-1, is DTGVSQNPRHKITKRGQNVTFRCDPISEHNRLYWYRQTLGQGPEFLTYFQNEAQLEKSRLLSDRFSAERPKGSFSTLEIQRTEQGDSAMYLCASSLRTGEGTEAFFGQGTRLTVV.

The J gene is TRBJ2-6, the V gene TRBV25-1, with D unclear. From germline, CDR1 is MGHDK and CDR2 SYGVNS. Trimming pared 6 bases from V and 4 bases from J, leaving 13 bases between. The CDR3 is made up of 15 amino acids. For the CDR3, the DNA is TGTGCCAGCAGGGCCACGGCGGAGGGGGCCAACGTCCTGACTTTC. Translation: CASRATAEGANVLTF.

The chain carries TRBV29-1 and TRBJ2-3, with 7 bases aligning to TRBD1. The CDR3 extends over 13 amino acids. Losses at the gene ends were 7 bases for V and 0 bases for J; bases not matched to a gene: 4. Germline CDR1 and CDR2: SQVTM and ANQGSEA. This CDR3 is CSARDRSTDTQYF. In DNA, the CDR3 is TGCAGCGCCAGGGACAGAAGCACAGATACGCAGTATTTT.

The CDR3 is CASSGRGDLNQPQHF. CDR3 coding DNA: TGTGCCAGCAGCGGGCGGGGGGACCTCAATCAGCCCCAGCATTTT. The chain joins TRBV9 to TRBJ1-5; D may be TRBD1 (5 bases). This CDR3 is 15 amino acids long. CDR1 SGDLS and CDR2 YYNGEE come from the germline V gene. Trimming stripped 3 bases from V and 3 bases from J, with 13 bases between.

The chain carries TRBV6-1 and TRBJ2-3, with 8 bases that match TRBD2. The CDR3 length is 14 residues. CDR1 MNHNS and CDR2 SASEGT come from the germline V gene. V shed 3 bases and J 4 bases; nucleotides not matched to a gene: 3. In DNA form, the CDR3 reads TGTGCCAGCAGTGACGGGGGGGGTGCAGATACGCAGTATTTT. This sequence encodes CASSDGGGADTQYF.

CDR3 in amino acids: CASTSTEESEQYF. DNA of the CDR3: TGTGCCAGCACTTCCACTGAGGAAAGCGAGCAGTACTTC. This chain uses TRBV6-1 with TRBJ2-5; D unclear. The last part of the DNA fits TRBJ2-7 better; the J call may be wrong. CDR3 size: 13 residues. CDR1 is MNHNS, CDR2 SASEGT, per germline.

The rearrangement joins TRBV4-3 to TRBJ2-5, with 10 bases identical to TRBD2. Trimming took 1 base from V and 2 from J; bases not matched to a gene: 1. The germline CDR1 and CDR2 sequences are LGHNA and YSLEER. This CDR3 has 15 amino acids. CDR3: CASSQAAGGQETQYF. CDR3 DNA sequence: TGCGCCAGCAGCCAAGCAGCGGGGGGGCAAGAGACCCAGTACTTC.

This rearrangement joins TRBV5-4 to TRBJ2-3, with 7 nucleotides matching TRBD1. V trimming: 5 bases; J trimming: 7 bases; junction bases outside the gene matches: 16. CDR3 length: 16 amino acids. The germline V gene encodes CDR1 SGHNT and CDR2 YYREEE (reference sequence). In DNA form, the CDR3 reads TGTGCCAGCAGTCAGGGCTCGGGACAGACGTCCTATACGCAGTATTTT. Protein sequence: CASSQGSGQTSYTQYF.

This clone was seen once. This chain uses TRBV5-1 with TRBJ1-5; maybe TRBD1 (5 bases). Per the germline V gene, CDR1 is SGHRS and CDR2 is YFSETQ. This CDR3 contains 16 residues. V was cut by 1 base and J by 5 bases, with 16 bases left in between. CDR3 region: CASSLNPMGGDQPQHF. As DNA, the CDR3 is TGCGCCAGCAGCTTGAACCCCATGGGAGGGGATCAGCCCCAGCATTTT.

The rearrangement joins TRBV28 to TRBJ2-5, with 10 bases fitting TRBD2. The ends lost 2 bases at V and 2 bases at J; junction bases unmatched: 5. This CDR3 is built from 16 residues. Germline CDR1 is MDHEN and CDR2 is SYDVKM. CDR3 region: CASSLGGAGGQETQYF. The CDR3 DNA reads TGTGCCAGCAGTTTAGGGGGAGCGGGAGGGCAAGAGACCCAGTACTTC.

The CDR3 loop is CASSFSGGVIEQFF. DNA for the CDR3: TGTGCCAGCAGCTTTAGCGGGGGTGTCATTGAGCAGTTCTTC. The chain uses TRBV7-2 and TRBJ2-1; 9 nucleotides match TRBD2. The CDR3 extends over 14 amino acids. CDR1 is SGHTA, CDR2 FQGNSA, per germline. Trimming took 3 bases from V and 9 from J; bases not matched to a gene: 6.

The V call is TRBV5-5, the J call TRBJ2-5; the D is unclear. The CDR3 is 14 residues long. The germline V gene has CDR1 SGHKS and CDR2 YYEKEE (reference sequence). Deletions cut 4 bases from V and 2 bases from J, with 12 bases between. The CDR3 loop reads CASSPVQLQETQYF. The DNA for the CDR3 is TGTGCCAGCAGCCCTGTACAGTTACAAGAGACCCAGTACTTC.

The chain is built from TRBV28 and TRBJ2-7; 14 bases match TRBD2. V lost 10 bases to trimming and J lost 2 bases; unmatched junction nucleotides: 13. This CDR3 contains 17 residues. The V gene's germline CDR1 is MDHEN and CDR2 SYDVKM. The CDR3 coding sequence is TGTGCCACCCTTGGGACTAGCGGGGGAATAGTAGCCTACGAGCAGTACTTC. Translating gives CATLGTSGGIVAYEQYF. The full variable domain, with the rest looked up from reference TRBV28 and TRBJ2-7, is DVKVTQSSRYLVKRTGEKVFLECVQDMDHENMFWYRQDPGLGLRLIYFSYDVKMKEKGDIPEGYSVSREKKERFSLILESASTNQTSMYLCATLGTSGGIVAYEQYFGPGTRLTVT.

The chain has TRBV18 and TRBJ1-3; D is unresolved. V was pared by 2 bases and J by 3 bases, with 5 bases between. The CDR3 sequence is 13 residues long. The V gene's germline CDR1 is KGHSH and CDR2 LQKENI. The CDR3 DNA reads TGTGCCAGCTCACCAAACAGTGGAAACACCATATATTTT. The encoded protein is CASSPNSGNTIYF.